This TCR beta chain is from a study of T cell repertoires in cytomegalovirus infection. Trimming stripped 0 bases from V and 4 bases from J, with 13 bases between. The CDR3 extends over 15 amino acids. Germline CDR1 and CDR2: LNHNV and YYDKDF (reference sequence). This clonotype came up once. Antigen: not known. In TCRdb, the reads were re-called with MiXCR into one record per CDR3 protein. The data show some 350,000 distinct CDR3 sequences, approximately 35% seen once. The sample in question was cultured PBMCs, obtained from culture after CMV antigen stimulation. The receptor was derived from a human donor in good health (CMV status not recorded). Some clones in this sample may be carry-over from other donors' samples. The rearrangement joins TRBV15 to TRBJ2-7, with TRBD1 as a possible D gene (6 bases). CDR3 DNA: TGTGCCACCAGCAGAGACCCTGGGGGCGGATACGAGCAGTACTTC. This codes for CATSRDPGGGYEQYF.